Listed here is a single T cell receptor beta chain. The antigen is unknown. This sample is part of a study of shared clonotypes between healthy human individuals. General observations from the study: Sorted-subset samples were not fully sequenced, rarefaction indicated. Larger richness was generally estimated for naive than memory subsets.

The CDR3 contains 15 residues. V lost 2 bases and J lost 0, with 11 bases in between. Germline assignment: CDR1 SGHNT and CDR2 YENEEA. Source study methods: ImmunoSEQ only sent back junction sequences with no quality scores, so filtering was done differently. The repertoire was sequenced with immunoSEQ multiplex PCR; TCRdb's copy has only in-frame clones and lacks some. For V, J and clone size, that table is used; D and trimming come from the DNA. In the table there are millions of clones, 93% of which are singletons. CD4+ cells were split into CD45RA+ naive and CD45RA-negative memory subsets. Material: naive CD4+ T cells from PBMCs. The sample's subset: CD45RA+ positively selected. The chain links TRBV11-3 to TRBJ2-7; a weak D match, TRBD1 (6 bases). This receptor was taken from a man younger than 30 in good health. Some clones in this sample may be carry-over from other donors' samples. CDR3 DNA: TGTGCCAGCAGCTTATCGGGACAAAGCTCCTACGAGCAGTACTTC. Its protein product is CASSLSGQSSYEQYF.